These 18 T cell receptor beta chains were all obtained from the same sample, sequenced in a study of T cells after posttransplantation cyclophosphamide. Methotrexate plus calcineurin inhibitor accompanied controls' myeloablative marrow transplants; sampling was 1 year later. TCRdb keeps only in-frame clones here, not all; method: immunoSEQ multiplex PCR. The sample yields 15,000 to 19,000 clones, approximately 88% seen once. The specimen comprised PBMCs, sampled roughly 57 weeks after allogeneic stem cell transplant with calcineurin inhibitor and methotrexate. The receptors originated from a young adult male patient who received an allogeneic stem cell transplant from a related donor, was CMV-positive, and had no GVHD. Some T cells may originate from the graft donor.

V usage is TRBV28 and J usage is TRBJ2-6; 8 nucleotides line up with TRBD1. CDR1 is MDHEN, CDR2 SYDVKM, per germline. V shed 4 bases and J 0 bases; nucleotides not matched to a gene: 2. CDR3 length: 16 amino acids. The CDR3 nucleotides read TGTGCCAGCAGTTATACAGGGGGCTCTGGGGCCAACGTCCTGACTTTC. Translation gives CASSYTGGSGANVLTF. Using reference TRBV28 and TRBJ2-6 for the parts outside the CDR3, the full variable domain is DVKVTQSSRYLVKRTGEKVFLECVQDMDHENMFWYRQDPGLGLRLIYFSYDVKMKEKGDIPEGYSVSREKKERFSLILESASTNQTSMYLCASSYTGGSGANVLTFGAGSRLTVL.

J is TRBJ1-1 and V is TRBV19, with a weak D call TRBD1 (5 bases). Trimming removed 7 bases at V and 0 bases at J, with 18 bases between. This CDR3 has 16 amino acids. Looked up from germline, CDR1 is LNHDA and CDR2 is SQIVND (reference sequence). CDR3 loop: CASTPSWTSLNTEAFF. For the CDR3, the DNA is TGTGCCAGTACCCCTTCATGGACATCCTTGAACACTGAAGCTTTCTTT.

J is TRBJ2-1 and V is TRBV27; TRBD1 matches at 9 bases. The V segment lost 3 bases and the J segment 6 bases; nucleotides outside the gene matches: 6. This CDR3 has 15 residues. Germline loops: CDR1 MNHEY, CDR2 SMNVEV (reference sequence). The CDR3 coding sequence is TGTGCCAGCAGTTTGCGGGGACAGGGAGTCAATGAGCAGTTCTTC. Its protein product is CASSLRGQGVNEQFF.

Relative to its sample, this clone is medium-sized. This chain uses TRBV10-2 with TRBJ1-5; D is unresolved. This CDR3 contains 14 residues. The germline V and J ends were trimmed by 2 bases and 9 bases, with 14 bases remaining between them. Germline V gene data show CDR1 as WSHSY and CDR2 as SAAADI. CDR3 in DNA: TGCGCCAGCAGTGAGGAGGTAGCCTTAGTGCCCCAGCATTTT. Protein product: CASSEEVALVPQHF.

CDR3: CASSPSTQYEQYF. The CDR3 nucleotides read TGTGCCAGCTCACCATCGACTCAATACGAGCAGTACTTC. The genes are TRBV18 and TRBJ2-7, with D uncertain. The CDR3 extends over 13 amino acids. Trimming removed 2 bases at V and 4 bases at J, with 9 bases between. Germline V lookup: CDR1 KGHSH, CDR2 LQKENI.

This sequence joins TRBV19 and TRBJ1-5; D remains ambiguous. The V end lost 9 bases, the J end lost 5 bases, and 11 bases lay between the germline ends. The length of the CDR3 is 12 residues. From germline, CDR1 is LNHDA and CDR2 SQIVND (reference sequence). The CDR3 spells CASAFRDQPQHF. DNA of the CDR3: TGTGCCAGCGCCTTCCGGGATCAGCCCCAGCATTTT.

The V and J genes are TRBV11-3 and TRBJ2-5; D may be TRBD2 (5 bases). Trimming shortened V by 2 bases and J by 2 bases, and 9 bases separated the two germline ends. Germline V gene data show CDR1 as SGHNT and CDR2 as YENEEA. This CDR3 has 14 residues. The CDR3 here is CASSLSGLQETQYF. Here the CDR3 DNA reads TGTGCCAGCAGCTTAAGCGGTTTACAAGAGACCCAGTACTTC. Looking up the rest from reference TRBV11-3 and TRBJ2-5 gives the full variable domain: EAGVVQSPRYKIIEKKQPVAFWCNPISGHNTLYWYLQNLGQGPELLIRYENEEAVDDSQLPKDRFSAERLKGVDSTLKIQPAELGDSAVYLCASSLSGLQETQYFGPGTRLLVL.

This chain connects TRBV9 to TRBJ2-1, with 12 bases lining up with TRBD2. Germline lookup yields CDR1 SGDLS and CDR2 YYNGEE. The CDR3 is made up of 16 amino acids. With 3 bases clipped from V and 7 bases from J, the junction kept 8 bases outside the gene matches. The CDR3 sequence is CASSDRTSGTKNEQFF. CDR3 sequence (DNA): TGTGCCAGCAGCGATCGGACTAGCGGGACTAAGAATGAGCAGTTCTTC.

The chain joins TRBV20-1 to TRBJ1-1; D gene ambiguous. The germline CDR1 and CDR2 sequences are DFQATT and SNEGSKA (reference sequence). The CDR3 has 11 residues. V was cut by 4 bases and J by 1 base, with 4 bases left in between. The CDR3 coding sequence is TGCAGTGCTATCTGGAACACTGAAGCTTTCTTT. It translates to CSAIWNTEAFF.

The gene calls are TRBV19 and TRBJ2-7; weak D call: TRBD1 (5 bases). The germline V gene has CDR1 LNHDA and CDR2 SQIVND (reference sequence). The CDR3 contains 14 residues. V lost 5 bases to trimming and J lost 2 bases, with 13 bases between them. The CDR3 loop is CASSSTGLAYEQYF. The CDR3 DNA reads TGTGCCAGTAGTTCTACAGGTTTGGCCTACGAGCAGTACTTC.

The chain couples TRBV6-1 to TRBJ1-5, with D perhaps TRBD1 (6 bases). This CDR3 comprises 14 residues. The V and J ends lost 7 bases and 1 base respectively, with 11 bases between them. Germline V gives CDR1 MNHNS, CDR2 SASEGT. CDR3 DNA sequence: TGTGCCAGCAACCCCACAGGGAGCAATCAGCCCCAGCATTTT. Its translation: CASNPTGSNQPQHF.

The chain combines TRBV7-9 with TRBJ2-5; TRBD2 matches 7 bases. Per germline, CDR1 SEHNR and CDR2 FQNEAQ (reference sequence). J was trimmed by 4 bases and V by 5 bases; bases with no gene match: 13. This CDR3 is 16 amino acids long. CDR3 in DNA: TGTGCCAGCAGCCCAACCCGTGGGACTAATGTAGAGACCCAGTACTTC. Translation gives CASSPTRGTNVETQYF.

The genes are TRBV7-9 and TRBJ2-2; the D gene is possibly TRBD1 (6 bases). CDR1 is SEHNR, CDR2 FQNEAQ, per germline (reference sequence). V dropped 6 bases and J dropped 7 bases, with 9 bases sitting between them. This CDR3 comprises 12 residues. Here the CDR3 reads CASRQGIGELFF. CDR3 nucleotide sequence: TGTGCCAGCAGACAGGGAATCGGGGAGCTGTTTTTT.

CDR3 in amino acids: CASSLDSGNTGELFF. The CDR3 DNA is TGTGCCAGCAGCTTAGATTCAGGGAACACCGGGGAGCTGTTTTTT. The rearrangement joins TRBV11-3 to TRBJ2-2; D call uncertain. Between the trimmed V and J ends, which lost 0 bases and 1 base, there was a span of 6 bases. The CDR3 consists of 15 residues. CDR1 and CDR2 from the germline V gene are SGHNT and YENEEA.

The chain couples TRBV7-9 to TRBJ1-5; the D gene is possibly TRBD1 (5 bases). The CDR3 totals 13 residues. Germline CDR1 and CDR2: SEHNR and FQNEAQ (reference sequence). V was pared by 5 bases and J by 14 bases, with 19 bases between. As DNA, the CDR3 is TGTGCCAGCAGCCCCGCGTACGGGGGGAGGGAGCATTTT. It is translated as CASSPAYGGREHF.

The chain links TRBV10-3 to TRBJ1-5; D is perhaps TRBD1 (6 bases). CDR1 is ENHRY, CDR2 SYGVKD, per germline. The CDR3 is 14 residues long. Deletions cut 5 bases from V and 6 bases from J, with 14 bases between. The CDR3: CAISMGGGGQPQHF. In nucleotides, the CDR3 is TGTGCCATCAGTATGGGTGGGGGCGGTCAGCCCCAGCATTTT.

The V gene is TRBV7-2, the J gene TRBJ1-2; D possibly corresponds to TRBD1 (5 bases). V was shortened by 6 bases and J by 6 bases, with 14 bases between the two germline ends. This CDR3 has 13 residues. Germline-derived CDR1 and CDR2 are SGHTA and FQGNSA. The CDR3 bases are TGTGCCAGCAGAACCCCAGGGTTCGATGGCTACACCTTC. It translates to CASRTPGFDGYTF. The full variable domain, completed using reference TRBV7-2 and TRBJ1-2, is GAGVSQSPSNKVTEKGKDVELRCDPISGHTALYWYRQSLGQGLEFLIYFQGNSAPDKSGLPSDRFSAERTGGSVSTLTIQRTQQEDSAVYLCASRTPGFDGYTFGSGTRLTVV.

The chain recombines TRBV2 with TRBJ2-7, with D perhaps matching TRBD2 (5 bases). The CDR3 totals 14 residues. CDR1 is SNHLY, CDR2 FYNNEI, per germline. The V end lost 4 bases, the J end lost 2 bases, and 12 bases lay between the germline ends. The CDR3 nucleotides are TGTGCCAGCAGTGGGGGTCTAGCCACCTACGAGCAGTACTTC. As protein: CASSGGLATYEQYF.